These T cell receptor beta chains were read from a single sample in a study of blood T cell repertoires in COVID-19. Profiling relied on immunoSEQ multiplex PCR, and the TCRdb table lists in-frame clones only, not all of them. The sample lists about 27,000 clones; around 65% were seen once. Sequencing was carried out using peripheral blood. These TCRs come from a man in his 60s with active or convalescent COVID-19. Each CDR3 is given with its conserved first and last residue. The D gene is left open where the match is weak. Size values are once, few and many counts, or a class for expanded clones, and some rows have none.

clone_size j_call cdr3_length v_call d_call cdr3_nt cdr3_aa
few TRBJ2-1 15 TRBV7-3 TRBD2 TGTGCCAGCAGCTTAAGTCTAGCGGGAGCTCAAGAGCAGTTCTTC CASSLSLAGAQEQFF
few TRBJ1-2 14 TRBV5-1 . TGCGCCAGCAGCCCCAGTCCCGGGAACTATGGCTACACCTTC CASSPSPGNYGYTF
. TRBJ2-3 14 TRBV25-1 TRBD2 TGTGCCAGCGGGGCTGCACTAGCGGGAGATACGCAGTATTTT CASGAALAGDTQYF
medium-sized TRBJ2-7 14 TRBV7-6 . TGTGCCAGCAGCCGGTTACGACTCCCTTACGAGCAGTACTTC CASSRLRLPYEQYF
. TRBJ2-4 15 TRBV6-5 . TGTGCCAGCAGTATCGGAGGGCTACTTGGTAACATTCAGTACTTC CASSIGGLLGNIQYF
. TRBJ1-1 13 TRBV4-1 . TGCGCCAGCAGCCCCTGGGCCAACACTGAAGCTTTCTTT CASSPWANTEAFF
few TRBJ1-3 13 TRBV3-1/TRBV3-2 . TGTGCCAGCAGCCACCTATCTGGAAACACCATATATTTT CASSHLSGNTIYF
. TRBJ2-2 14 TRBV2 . TGTGCCAGCAGTGAAGTCCCCAGGACCGGGGAGCTGTTTTTT CASSEVPRTGELFF
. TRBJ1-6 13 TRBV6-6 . TGTGCCAGCATTAGCTCCCATAATTCACCCCTCCACTTT CASISSHNSPLHF
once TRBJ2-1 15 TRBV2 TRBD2 TGTGCCAGCAGGCCTACTAGCGGCTCCTACAATGAGCAGTTCTTC CASRPTSGSYNEQFF
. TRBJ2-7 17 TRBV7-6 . TGTGCCAGCAGCTTAGCGGGGCCCGGGTTGGGCTCCTACGAGCAGTACTTC CASSLAGPGLGSYEQYF
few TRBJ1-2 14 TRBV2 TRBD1 TGTGCCAGCAGTAGGACAGGGGGCAACTATGGCTACACCTTC CASSRTGGNYGYTF
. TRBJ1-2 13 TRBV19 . TGTGCCAGTAGTATCGACTTTGCCTATGGCTACACCTTC CASSIDFAYGYTF
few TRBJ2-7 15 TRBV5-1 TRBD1 TGCGCCAGCAGCTGGGGGACAGGGGGCTCCTACGAGCAGTACTTC CASSWGTGGSYEQYF
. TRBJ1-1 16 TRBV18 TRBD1 TGTGCCAGCTCACCCCAGGACAGGTCGATGAACACTGAAGCTTTCTTT CASSPQDRSMNTEAFF
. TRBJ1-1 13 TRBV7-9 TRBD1 TGTGCCACAGGCAGGGGGCTGAACACTGAAGCTTTCTTT CATGRGLNTEAFF
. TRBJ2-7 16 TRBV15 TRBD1 TGTGCCACCAGCAGAGATGGGGGACAGGGTATCGACGAGCAGTACTTC CATSRDGGQGIDEQYF
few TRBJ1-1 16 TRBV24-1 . TGTGCCACCAGTGACTACCCGTTGCAGGGGAACACTGAAGCTTTCTTT CATSDYPLQGNTEAFF
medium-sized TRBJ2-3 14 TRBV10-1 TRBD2 TGCGCCAGCAGTGAGTCGGCGGGAGCGGATACGCAGTATTTT CASSESAGADTQYF
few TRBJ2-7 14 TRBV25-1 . TGTGCCAGCAGTGGATACCTGGGAGCGTACGAGCAGTACTTC CASSGYLGAYEQYF
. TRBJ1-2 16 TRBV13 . TGTGCCAGCAGCTTACCATCACGGGGGGAACAGCGTGGCTACACCTTC CASSLPSRGEQRGYTF
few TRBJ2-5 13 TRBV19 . TGTGCCAGTAGCAAAACAGTCATAGAGACCCAGTACTTC CASSKTVIETQYF